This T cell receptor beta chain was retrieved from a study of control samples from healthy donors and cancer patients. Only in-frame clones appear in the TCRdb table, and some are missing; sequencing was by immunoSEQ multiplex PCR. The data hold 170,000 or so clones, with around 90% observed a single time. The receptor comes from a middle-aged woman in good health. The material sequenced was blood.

Here the CDR3 reads CASNKGDSNYGYTF. The DNA for the CDR3 is TGTGCCAGTAATAAAGGGGACTCCAACTATGGCTACACCTTC. This chain joins TRBV19 and TRBJ1-2, with a tentative D call TRBD1 (5 bases). V dropped 7 bases and J dropped 2 bases, with 14 bases sitting between them. The CDR3 spans 14 residues. Looked up from germline, CDR1 is LNHDA and CDR2 is SQIVND (reference sequence). Looking up the rest from reference TRBV19 and TRBJ1-2 gives the full variable domain: DGGITQSPKYLFRKEGQNVTLSCEQNLNHDAMYWYRQDPGQGLRLIYYSQIVNDFQKGDIAEGYSVSREKKESFPLTVTSAQKNPTAFYLCASNKGDSNYGYTFGSGTRLTVV.